This TCR beta chain is drawn from a study of T cells in Graves' hyperthyroidism and ophthalmopathy. Findings and caveats of the study: Peripheral blood also featured most of the thyroid clonotypes expanded above 0.001.

V gave up 11 bases and J gave up 7 bases, with 21 bases separating them. Looked up from germline, CDR1 is ENHRY and CDR2 is SYGVKD. The CDR3 is 14 amino acids. As concerns this clonotype: Its specificity is not known.

TCR beta CDR3 region amplification was performed from RNA transcripts. First-round RT-PCR targeting the TCR CDR3 was performed with the HTBI primer set. In TCRdb, the multiplex PCR reads were re-called with MiXCR into one record per CDR3 protein. Among hundreds of thousands of distinct CDR3 sequences listed, over 35% were seen once. Sequencing was carried out using blood. The chain is built from TRBV10-3 and TRBJ2-1; tentatively, D is TRBD1 or TRBD2 (5 bases each). This receptor was identified in a woman aged 40 to 50 with Graves' hyperthyroidism. The CDR3 sequence: CASTSGTGKNEQFF. For the CDR3, the DNA is TGTGCCTCCACATCCGGGACCGGGAAGAATGAGCAGTTCTTC.